The T cell receptor (beta chain) described here comes from a study of regulatory T cells in long-lasting Graves disease. The CDR3 extends over 17 amino acids. CDR1 and CDR2 (germline): GTSNPN, SVGIG (reference sequence). The V segment lost 3 bases and the J segment 5 bases; nucleotides outside the gene matches: 15. This sample's time point: newly diagnosed GD, antithyroid drugs for less than 3 months. Preparation of the TCR library used RNA extracted from PBMCs. This clonotype was found many times. According to the study, TCR beta libraries were built with iRepertoire HTBI primers and CDR3-region Arm-PCR. TCRdb reprocessed the multiplex PCR reads with MiXCR, giving one entry per CDR3 protein. The sample shows about 400,000 distinct CDR3 sequences, 15% of them seen only once. This sample was shared with a second study, whose subject was T cells in Graves' hyperthyroidism and ophthalmopathy. From that paper: An absence of ophthalmopathy progression within 18 months meant stable Graves' hyperthyroidism. Stable hyperthyroidism was told apart from ophthalmopathy by a model built on 13 V-J features.

Here the sequenced sample was peripheral blood mononuclear cells (PBMCs), taken at new diagnosis, from a patient treated with antithyroid drugs. The TCR was taken from a woman aged 40 to 50 with Graves disease. The chain employs TRBV30 and TRBJ1-1; TRBD1 matches 10 bases. The CDR3 loop is CAWRRIPGQGSGTEAFF. The CDR3 coding sequence is TGTGCCTGGAGACGAATTCCGGGACAGGGGTCGGGTACTGAAGCTTTCTTT.